This T cell receptor (beta chain) was sequenced for a study of cytotoxic CD8 clonotypes in ibrutinib-treated CLL. Study in general: Samples yielded averages of some 240,000 productive templates and around 99,000 productive rearrangements.

On this clone: Its antigen is not identified.

The data were produced by immunoSEQ multiplex PCR, yet TCRdb's version contains in-frame clones alone and is incomplete. The profile shows about 140,000 clones, approximately 77% of them singletons. PBMCs were cryopreserved, and roughly 2 micrograms of genomic DNA from them went into TCR beta libraries. Study results and limitations: There were few public clonotypes, and on treatment they contracted or stayed stable. Clonality increased at ibrutinib response, then returned toward baseline at progression.

V dropped 4 bases and J dropped 6; count of bases not matched to a gene: 13. The V gene's germline CDR1 is SEHNR and CDR2 FQNEAQ (reference sequence). The CDR3 is 16 residues long. The clonotype was recovered from a human donor with chronic lymphocytic leukemia. V usage is TRBV7-9 and J usage is TRBJ2-5; TRBD2 agrees at 8 bases. Sample: PBMCs, taken after 12 months of ibrutinib treatment. The CDR3 reads CASSWGVFAGGQTQYF. The CDR3 nucleotides are TGTGCCAGCAGCTGGGGAGTATTTGCGGGGGGACAGACCCAGTACTTC.